This entry is about one T cell receptor beta chain. This CDR3 is also generated by other DNA sequences in the sample. Profiling relied on immunoSEQ multiplex PCR, and the TCRdb table lists in-frame clones only, not all of them. The sample includes about 2.1 million clones, 90% to 95% seen only once; the top ten take under 2%. The data were obtained in a study of shared clonotypes between healthy human individuals. Study-level information: Serving as donors were two women and three men, whose ages spanned 18 to 49.

Naive CD8 cells comprised CD45RO-negative, CCR7-positively selected cells, excluding terminally differentiated effector memory CD45RA+ cells. After removal of 6 bases from V and 3 bases from J, the junction contained 6 bases not matched to a gene. CDR3 length: 15 residues. Germline CDR1 is MDHEN and CDR2 is SYDVKM. The TCR was taken from a man aged 18-30 years in good health. Some clones in this sample may be carry-over from other donors' samples. The V gene is TRBV28, the J gene TRBJ2-1; 9 bases align to TRBD1. Material: naive CD8+ T cells from PBMCs. CDR3 amino acids: CASSFGTGRYNEQFF. The CDR3, as DNA: TGTGCCAGCAGCTTCGGGACAGGGCGCTACAATGAGCAGTTCTTC.